This T cell receptor beta chain emerged from a study of blood T cell repertoires in COVID-19. This clone was observed a single time. The CDR3 has 15 residues. Germline V gene sequence: CDR1 SNHLY, CDR2 FYNNEI. J gave up 0 bases and V 10 bases, and 8 bases lay outside the gene matches. Per the original data handling: Cell counts per sample came from amplifying reference gene primers. The data were produced by immunoSEQ multiplex PCR, yet TCRdb's version contains in-frame clones alone and is incomplete. Clone size and V and J calls were adopted from that table, with D and trimming inferred from the DNA. The sample contains around 57,000 clones, about nine tenths of which appear only once.

The V and J genes are TRBV2 and TRBJ1-4; 7 nucleotides match TRBD1. The sequence came from a man aged 45-65 years with active COVID-19. Material for sequencing was peripheral blood. CDR3 amino acids: CATTKDRATNEKLFF. As DNA, the CDR3 is TGTGCCACCACAAAAGACAGGGCAACTAATGAAAAACTGTTTTTT.